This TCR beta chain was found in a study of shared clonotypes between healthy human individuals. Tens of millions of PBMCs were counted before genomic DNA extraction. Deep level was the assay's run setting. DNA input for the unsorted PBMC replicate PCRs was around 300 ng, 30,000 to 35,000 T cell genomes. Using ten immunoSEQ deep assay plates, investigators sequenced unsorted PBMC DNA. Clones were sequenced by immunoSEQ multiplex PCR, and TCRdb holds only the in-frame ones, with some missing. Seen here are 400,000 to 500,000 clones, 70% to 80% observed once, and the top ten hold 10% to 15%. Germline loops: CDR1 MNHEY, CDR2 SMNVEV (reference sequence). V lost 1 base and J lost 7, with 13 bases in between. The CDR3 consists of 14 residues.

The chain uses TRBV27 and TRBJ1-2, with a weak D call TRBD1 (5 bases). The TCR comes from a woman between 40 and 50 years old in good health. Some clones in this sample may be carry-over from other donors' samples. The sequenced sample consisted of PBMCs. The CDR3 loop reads CASSLWSGSSGYTF. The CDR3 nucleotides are TGTGCCAGCAGTTTATGGTCAGGGTCTTCTGGCTACACCTTC.